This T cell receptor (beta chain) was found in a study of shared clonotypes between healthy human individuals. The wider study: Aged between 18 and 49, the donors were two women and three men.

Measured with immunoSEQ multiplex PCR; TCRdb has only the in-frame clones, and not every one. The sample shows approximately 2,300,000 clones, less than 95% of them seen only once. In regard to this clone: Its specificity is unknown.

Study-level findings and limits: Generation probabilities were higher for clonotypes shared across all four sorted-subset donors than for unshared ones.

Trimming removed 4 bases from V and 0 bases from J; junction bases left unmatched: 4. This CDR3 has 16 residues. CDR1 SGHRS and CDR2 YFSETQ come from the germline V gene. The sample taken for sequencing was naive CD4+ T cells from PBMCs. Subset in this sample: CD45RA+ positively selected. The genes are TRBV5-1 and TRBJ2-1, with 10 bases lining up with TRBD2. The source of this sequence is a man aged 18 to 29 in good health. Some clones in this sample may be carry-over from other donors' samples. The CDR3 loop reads CASSPTSGHSYNEQFF. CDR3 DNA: TGCGCCAGCAGCCCGACTAGCGGGCACTCCTACAATGAGCAGTTCTTC.